The sequence of this T cell receptor (beta chain) was determined in a study of blood T cell repertoires in COVID-19. The wider study: Samples representing acute and convalescent COVID-19 were sourced from the United States, Italy and Spain. In each case, the material was cDNA or gDNA derived from T cells, B-cell-depleted T cells, or PBMCs.

The authors' processing: Estimation of nucleated cell counts was performed using reference gene primer amplification. Some clones are missing from TCRdb's copy, which holds only in-frame ones; the method was immunoSEQ multiplex PCR. The V and J calls and clone size come from that table; D and trimming were worked out from the DNA. The sample holds approximately 180,000 clones; roughly 88% are singletons and the top ten take 9.5% to 13%. The CDR3 runs to 14 residues. V shed 5 bases and J 1 base; nucleotides not matched to a gene: 3. The V gene's germline CDR1 is SGHTA and CDR2 FQGNSA. The sequenced material came from peripheral blood. This clonotype originated in a human donor with active or convalescent COVID-19. The donor label of this sample is uncertain. This rearrangement joins TRBV7-2 to TRBJ2-5; TRBD2 matches at 8 bases. The CDR3 protein is CASSKTSGQETQYF. CDR3 DNA: TGTGCCAGCAGCAAAACTAGCGGCCAAGAGACCCAGTACTTC.